These T cell receptor beta chains were read from a single sample in a study of cytomegalovirus exposure and HLA in healthy donors. Only in-frame clones appear in the TCRdb table, and some are missing; sequencing was by immunoSEQ multiplex PCR. The sample yields roughly 99,000 clones, around four fifths seen once. The sequenced material came from PBMCs. The source of these receptors is a young man in good health and CMV-seronegative. Each CDR3 is given with its conserved first and last residue. Each record gives: D gene, V gene, J gene, clone size, CDR3 DNA, CDR3 protein. D genes are given only for firm matches. Clone size is stated in some rows and not others, as once, few, many or a class when expanded.

D gene: TRBD2; V gene: TRBV2; J gene: TRBJ2-7; clone size: once; CDR3 DNA: TGTGCCAGTCAGGGACTAGCTAACGAGGGGGTCAGATACGAGCAGTACTTC; CDR3 protein: CASQGLANEGVRYEQYF
D gene: .; V gene: TRBV5-4; J gene: TRBJ2-7; clone size: .; CDR3 DNA: TGTGCCAGCAGCCAGACAGTCAGGCCTTACGAGCAGTACTTC; CDR3 protein: CASSQTVRPYEQYF
D gene: TRBD2; V gene: TRBV5-1; J gene: TRBJ2-7; clone size: .; CDR3 DNA: TGCGCCAGCACAGATTCGACTAGCGGTCTGGACGAGCAGTACTTC; CDR3 protein: CASTDSTSGLDEQYF
D gene: TRBD1; V gene: TRBV5-1; J gene: TRBJ2-7; clone size: .; CDR3 DNA: TGCGCCAGCAGATATCGGGACAGCTACGAGCAGTACTTC; CDR3 protein: CASRYRDSYEQYF
D gene: .; V gene: TRBV7-6; J gene: TRBJ2-1; clone size: .; CDR3 DNA: TGTGCCAGCAGCTTACGCGGCGACAATGAGCAGTTCTTC; CDR3 protein: CASSLRGDNEQFF
D gene: TRBD1; V gene: TRBV20-1; J gene: TRBJ2-1; clone size: .; CDR3 DNA: TGCAGTTGGGACAGCTACAATGAGCAGTTCTTC; CDR3 protein: CSWDSYNEQFF
D gene: TRBD1; V gene: TRBV2; J gene: TRBJ2-7; clone size: .; CDR3 DNA: TGTGCCAGCAGAGGGACAGGGGTCTACGAGCAGTACTTC; CDR3 protein: CASRGTGVYEQYF
D gene: .; V gene: TRBV27; J gene: TRBJ2-3; clone size: few; CDR3 DNA: TGTGCCAGCAGTTTATCTTACGGCAGGGCTTCAGATACGCAGTATTTT; CDR3 protein: CASSLSYGRASDTQYF
D gene: .; V gene: TRBV5-6; J gene: TRBJ1-2; clone size: .; CDR3 DNA: TGTGCCAGCAGCTTGGTTTACAGGAGTCCCAATGGCTACACCTTC; CDR3 protein: CASSLVYRSPNGYTF
D gene: TRBD1; V gene: TRBV4-1; J gene: TRBJ1-2; clone size: .; CDR3 DNA: TGCGCCAGCAGCCAACCATCCAACAGGGGACGGAACTATGGCTACACCTTC; CDR3 protein: CASSQPSNRGRNYGYTF
D gene: .; V gene: TRBV5-1; J gene: TRBJ2-5; clone size: few; CDR3 DNA: TGCGCCAGCACCCAGGGGGGTGCGAAAGAGACCCAGTACTTC; CDR3 protein: CASTQGGAKETQYF
D gene: .; V gene: TRBV28; J gene: TRBJ2-1; clone size: .; CDR3 DNA: TGTGCCAGCAGTTCCCATAGTTACAATGAGCAGTTCTTC; CDR3 protein: CASSSHSYNEQFF
D gene: .; V gene: TRBV10-2; J gene: TRBJ2-1; clone size: .; CDR3 DNA: TGCGCCAGCAGTGATAGGAGATCCCAATCCAATGAGCAGTTCTTC; CDR3 protein: CASSDRRSQSNEQFF
D gene: TRBD1; V gene: TRBV5-1; J gene: TRBJ2-3; clone size: .; CDR3 DNA: TGCGCCAGCAGTAAACAGGGGGCAAGCACAGATACGCAGTATTTT; CDR3 protein: CASSKQGASTDTQYF
D gene: .; V gene: TRBV30; J gene: TRBJ1-6; clone size: .; CDR3 DNA: TGTGCCTGGACGGAATCAGGCCTCGGTTCATCCCTCCACTTT; CDR3 protein: CAWTESGLGSSLHF
D gene: .; V gene: TRBV25-1; J gene: TRBJ1-2; clone size: .; CDR3 DNA: TGTGCCAGCAGTGAATACAAGGGGGGGCGACAGGGCTACACCTTC; CDR3 protein: CASSEYKGGRQGYTF
D gene: .; V gene: TRBV30; J gene: TRBJ1-1; clone size: .; CDR3 DNA: TGTGCCTCCCGACGGCGGGGCACTGAAGCTTTCTTT; CDR3 protein: CASRRRGTEAFF
D gene: TRBD1; V gene: TRBV25-1; J gene: TRBJ2-7; clone size: .; CDR3 DNA: TGTGCCAGCAGTGATGGACAGGGGCCCTACGAGCAGTACTTC; CDR3 protein: CASSDGQGPYEQYF
D gene: TRBD1; V gene: TRBV30; J gene: TRBJ2-7; clone size: .; CDR3 DNA: TGTGCCTGGAGTCTCACAGGGGGCATCAACGAGCAGTACTTC; CDR3 protein: CAWSLTGGINEQYF
D gene: TRBD2; V gene: TRBV5-1; J gene: TRBJ2-3; clone size: .; CDR3 DNA: TGCGCCAGCAGCCCCCAAGCGGGAGCGACCACAGATACGCAGTATTTT; CDR3 protein: CASSPQAGATTDTQYF
D gene: .; V gene: TRBV30; J gene: TRBJ2-2; clone size: .; CDR3 DNA: TGTGCCTGGAGTCCGGGACTTAACACCGGGGAGCTGTTTTTT; CDR3 protein: CAWSPGLNTGELFF
D gene: TRBD1; V gene: TRBV19; J gene: TRBJ2-5; clone size: .; CDR3 DNA: TGTGCCAGTAGTATGGGCAAACGACAGGGGGCTATCTTAGAGACCCAGTACTTC; CDR3 protein: CASSMGKRQGAILETQYF
D gene: .; V gene: TRBV11-3; J gene: TRBJ2-7; clone size: .; CDR3 DNA: TGTGCCAGCAGCTTCGACACCCTGTCTGGCGAGCAGTACTTC; CDR3 protein: CASSFDTLSGEQYF
D gene: .; V gene: TRBV28; J gene: TRBJ2-3; clone size: once; CDR3 DNA: TGTGCCAGCAGTTTATGGTCAAATCAGGGGAGCACAGATACGCAGTATTTT; CDR3 protein: CASSLWSNQGSTDTQYF
D gene: .; V gene: TRBV10-3; J gene: TRBJ2-3; clone size: .; CDR3 DNA: TGTGCCATCATGAGACAGGCGGACTCGGCTAGCACAGATACGCAGTATTTT; CDR3 protein: CAIMRQADSASTDTQYF
D gene: .; V gene: TRBV6-1; J gene: TRBJ1-3; clone size: .; CDR3 DNA: TGTGCCAGCCTATATTCAAGCTCTGGAAACACCATATATTTT; CDR3 protein: CASLYSSSGNTIYF
D gene: TRBD2; V gene: TRBV28; J gene: TRBJ2-7; clone size: .; CDR3 DNA: TGTGCCAGCACTAGTAGCGGGAGACGGACCTACGAGCAGTACTTC; CDR3 protein: CASTSSGRRTYEQYF
D gene: TRBD2; V gene: TRBV19; J gene: TRBJ2-1; clone size: .; CDR3 DNA: TGTGCCAGTAGTACCCGACTAGCGGGGGGGTACAATGAGCAGTTCTTC; CDR3 protein: CASSTRLAGGYNEQFF